In this sample, the clone carrying this TCR beta chain turned up a few times. The data were obtained in a study of blood T cells in healthy people across ages. Through a sample-barcoded 5' primer and a J-beta primer mix, a second PCR was run for about 6 to 12 cycles. Via MiXCR, TCRdb re-called the 5' RACE reads, giving one row per CDR3 protein. Among roughly 1,700,000 distinct CDR3 sequences listed, 28% were seen once. Deletions cut 6 bases from V and 4 bases from J, with 15 bases between. CDR3 size: 15 residues. CDR1 is MNHEY, CDR2 SMNVEV, per germline (reference sequence). This sequence joins TRBV27 and TRBJ1-4; TRBD1 might be the D (6 bases). The clonotype comes from a woman between 25 and 40 years old in good health. Sequencing input: blood. The CDR3 spells CASRDSDRSNEKLFF. DNA for the CDR3: TGTGCCAGCAGAGACTCGGACAGAAGTAATGAAAAACTGTTTTTT.